These 24 T cell receptor beta chains originate from one sample sequenced in a study of blood T cells in healthy people across ages. The authors ran a second PCR of roughly 6 to 12 cycles using a sample-barcoded 5' primer and a J-beta primer mix. TCRdb redid the calling of the 5' RACE reads with MiXCR, one entry per CDR3 protein. The sample contains more than 550,000 distinct CDR3 sequences, 22% of which appear only once. Sequenced input: blood. Source of these receptors: a man between 65 and 85 years old in good health.

In its sample, this clonotype was seen a few times. The J gene is TRBJ2-3, the V gene TRBV11-2; 10 bases align to TRBD2. Germline V gene data show CDR1 as SGHAT and CDR2 as FQNNGV. The CDR3 is 16 residues long. The trim removed 5 bases at V and 5 bases at J, leaving 10 bases unmatched. This CDR3 is CASSPMSGRAGDTQYF. CDR3 in DNA: TGTGCCAGCAGCCCTATGAGCGGGAGGGCCGGAGATACGCAGTATTTT.

The table lists this clonotype with a few counts. This rearrangement joins TRBV2 to TRBJ2-3; TRBD1 matches at 9 bases. Germline V lookup: CDR1 SNHLY, CDR2 FYNNEI. CDR3 length: 19 residues. Trimming cost V 7 bases and J 4 bases; bases outside gene matches: 21. DNA of the CDR3: TGTGCCAGCAATCGGGACAGGGATGAGCGGGACCCTCACCCAGATACGCAGTATTTT. Translating gives CASNRDRDERDPHPDTQYF.

V gene TRBV29-1 combines with J gene TRBJ2-1; the match to TRBD2 covers 9 bases. The ends lost 1 base at V and 0 bases at J; junction bases unmatched: 10. The germline CDR1 and CDR2 sequences are SQVTM and ANQGSEA. The CDR3 has 18 residues. This CDR3 is CSVEVSGGPINSYNEQFF. The DNA of the CDR3 is TGCAGCGTTGAAGTGAGCGGGGGGCCTATAAACTCCTACAATGAGCAGTTCTTC.

The CDR3 coding sequence is TGCAGCGTTGTAGCAGGAGGACGGGGGACTGAAGCTTTCTTT. Its translation: CSVVAGGRGTEAFF. The rearrangement joins TRBV29-1 to TRBJ1-1; tentatively, D is TRBD1 (5 bases). This CDR3 contains 14 residues. Between the trimmed V and J ends, which lost 4 bases and 5 bases, there was a span of 17 bases. Germline CDR1 and CDR2: SQVTM and ANQGSEA.

This sequence joins TRBV4-1 and TRBJ2-3; 10 bases fit TRBD2. J lost 4 bases, V lost 0 bases, and 10 bases had no gene match. This CDR3 spans 18 amino acids. Germline V gives CDR1 MGHRA, CDR2 YSYEKL. DNA for the CDR3: TGCGCCAGCAGCCAAGATCGGCGAAGCGGGGGGGCATCAGATACGCAGTATTTT. Protein: CASSQDRRSGGASDTQYF.

The chain is built from TRBV10-1 and TRBJ1-2; D is perhaps TRBD1 (5 bases). V gave up 8 bases and J gave up 0 bases, with 22 bases separating them. This CDR3 comprises 17 residues. Germline CDR1 reads WNHNN; CDR2 reads SYGVQD (reference sequence). The CDR3 spells CASWGPYMRNPNYGYTF. CDR3 coding DNA: TGCGCCAGCTGGGGACCTTATATGAGAAATCCTAACTATGGCTACACCTTC.

This clonotype has just a few counts. V usage is TRBV10-3 and J usage is TRBJ2-4; a possible D gene is TRBD1 (6 bases). This CDR3 spans 17 amino acids. Germline CDR1 is ENHRY and CDR2 is SYGVKD. V lost 2 bases and J 1 base, leaving 15 bases between the germline ends. The CDR3 nucleotides are TGTGCCATCAGTGAGGGGGGCAGCGTTGTTGCCAAAAACATTCAGTACTTC. It is translated as CAISEGGSVVAKNIQYF.

This chain connects TRBV11-2 to TRBJ2-2; 9 nucleotides match TRBD1. V was clipped by 3 bases and J by 6 bases; unmatched bases: 5. The CDR3 is 15 residues long. CDR1 SGHAT and CDR2 FQNNGV come from the germline V gene. The CDR3 DNA follows: TGTGCCAGCAGCTTGGACAGGGGATTAGCCGGGGAGCTGTTTTTT. Translating it yields CASSLDRGLAGELFF.

V usage is TRBV19 and J usage is TRBJ1-5; D unresolved. Germline-derived CDR1 and CDR2 are LNHDA and SQIVND (reference sequence). The V end was cut by 4 bases, the J end by 0 bases, with 4 bases between. The CDR3 has 13 amino acids. The CDR3 bases are TGTGCCAGTAGTACCGTTAGCAATCAGCCCCAGCATTTT. Translation gives CASSTVSNQPQHF.

The chain joins TRBV7-9 to TRBJ1-2; 10 bases match TRBD1. The germline V gene has CDR1 SEHNR and CDR2 FQNEAQ (reference sequence). With 8 bases clipped from V and 3 bases from J, the junction kept 3 bases outside the gene matches. The CDR3 covers 13 residues. The CDR3 DNA is TGTGCCAGCTTTGGGACAGGGGACTATGGCTACACCTTC. Translating it yields CASFGTGDYGYTF.

In this sample, this clonotype turned up a few times. The chain recombines TRBV29-1 with TRBJ2-7; D might be TRBD2 (6 bases). This CDR3 has 16 residues. Germline CDR1 SQVTM, CDR2 ANQGSEA. V gave up 8 bases and J gave up 4 bases, with 27 bases separating them. This CDR3 reads CSREYARAESRYEQYF. In DNA, the CDR3 is TGCAGCCGGGAGTACGCCCGGGCCGAGTCCCGTTACGAGCAGTACTTC.

This clonotype was counted between two and nine times. The chain uses TRBV14 and TRBJ1-1; no firm D call. V dropped 1 base and J dropped 6 bases, with 12 bases sitting between them. Germline lookup yields CDR1 SGHDN and CDR2 FVKESK. The CDR3 is 14 residues long. CDR3 amino acids: CASSQGARTAEAFF. The CDR3 region has the DNA TGTGCCAGCAGCCAAGGTGCCAGGACCGCTGAAGCTTTCTTT.

The rearrangement uses TRBV30 and TRBJ1-5, with a weak D call TRBD1 (5 bases). The CDR3 runs 13 residues. CDR1 GTSNPN and CDR2 SVGIG come from the germline V gene (reference sequence). Deletions cut 5 bases from V and 4 bases from J, with 12 bases between. CDR3 amino acids: CAWGRDLNQPQHF. The DNA for the CDR3 is TGTGCCTGGGGTAGGGACCTGAATCAGCCCCAGCATTTT.

The V gene is TRBV12-3 or TRBV12-4, the J gene TRBJ2-4, with D unclear. V was shortened by 4 bases and J by 3 bases, with 4 bases between the two germline ends. This CDR3 has 12 residues. The CDR3 sequence: CASSSGKNIQYF. CDR3 DNA: TGTGCCAGCAGTTCCGGCAAAAACATTCAGTACTTC.

This clonotype was observed a few times. The chain uses TRBV20-1 and TRBJ1-6; TRBD1 matches 7 bases. Germline CDR1 and CDR2: DFQATT and SNEGSKA (reference sequence). Trimming at V came to 3 bases and at J to 0 bases, leaving 8 bases not matched to a gene. The length of the CDR3 is 17 residues. Written as DNA, the CDR3 is TGCAGTGCTAGGGGACAGACCAGGAGCTCCTATAATTCACCCCTCCACTTT. Translation: CSARGQTRSSYNSPLHF.

This chain uses TRBV10-3 with TRBJ2-1, with 13 bases lining up with TRBD2. This CDR3 comprises 14 residues. Trimming removed 10 bases from V and 6 bases from J; junction bases left unmatched: 6. Per germline, CDR1 ENHRY and CDR2 SYGVKD. In DNA form, the CDR3 reads TGTGCCACGGGACTAGCGGGGCCTGCCAATGAGCAGTTCTTC. Translation: CATGLAGPANEQFF.

This chain uses TRBV7-2 with TRBJ2-3; D uncertain. The CDR3 is 16 residues long. Between the trimmed V and J ends, which lost 1 base and 1 base, there was a span of 12 bases. Germline V gene sequence: CDR1 SGHTA, CDR2 FQGNSA. The CDR3 here is CASSLEGSLRTDTQYF. The CDR3 nucleotides read TGTGCCAGCAGCTTAGAGGGTAGCCTTCGCACAGATACGCAGTATTTT.

A few counts support this clonotype. The chain couples TRBV14 to TRBJ2-5; perhaps TRBD2 as D (5 bases). Germline values: CDR1 SGHDN, CDR2 FVKESK. The CDR3 runs to 16 residues. The ends were cut back, 0 bases at V and 5 bases at J, with 16 bases in the middle. CDR3 residues: CASSQEPRLRGETQYF. The CDR3 DNA sequence: TGTGCCAGCAGCCAAGAACCACGCCTCCGAGGGGAGACCCAGTACTTC.

The chain carries TRBV7-9 and TRBJ1-3; D possibly corresponds to TRBD1 (6 bases). Trimming stripped 3 bases from V and 4 bases from J, with 13 bases between. This CDR3 is built from 15 residues. Germline loops: CDR1 SEHNR, CDR2 FQNEAQ (reference sequence). CDR3 in DNA: TGTGCCAGCAGCTTGCAGGGGACAACGGGAAACACCATATATTTT. This encodes CASSLQGTTGNTIYF.

The chain carries TRBV3-1 and TRBJ1-3; TRBD1 is a possible D gene (6 bases). The CDR3 contains 16 residues. From germline, CDR1 is LGHDT and CDR2 YNNKEL (reference sequence). Trimming took 0 bases from V and 5 from J, leaving 14 bases between them. This CDR3 reads CASSQDRGAGRNTIYF. As DNA, the CDR3 is TGTGCCAGCAGCCAAGATCGGGGGGCTGGAAGAAACACCATATATTTT.

This clonotype was seen only a few times. The chain recombines TRBV6-2 or TRBV6-3 with TRBJ2-7, with 9 positions matching TRBD2. This CDR3 is 13 amino acids long. Germline trimming cut 6 bases from V and 4 bases from J; bases unmatched to any gene: 4. The germline CDR1 and CDR2 sequences are MNHEY and SVGEGT. CDR3 residues: CASRGTSGYEQYV. As DNA, the CDR3 is TGTGCCAGCAGGGGCACTAGCGGGTACGAGCAGTACGTC.

In its sample, this clonotype was seen a few times. The V gene is TRBV6-2 or TRBV6-3, the J gene TRBJ2-7, with a weak D call TRBD1 (6 bases). Trimming left V 4 bases short and J 2 bases short, with 12 bases between. The CDR3 covers 14 residues. The germline CDR1 and CDR2 sequences are MNHEY and SVGEGT. CDR3 amino acids: CASSSNRAPYEQYV. Here the CDR3 DNA reads TGTGCCAGCAGTTCCAACAGGGCTCCCTACGAGCAGTACGTC.

This clonotype occurred many times. The V and J genes are TRBV30 and TRBJ2-3; the match to TRBD2 covers 11 bases. Germline assignment: CDR1 GTSNPN and CDR2 SVGIG (reference sequence). V trimming: 2 bases; J trimming: 5 bases; junction bases outside the gene matches: 9. The CDR3 is 16 amino acids. In DNA, the CDR3 is TGTGCCTGGAGTACACGACTAGCGGGACGGAGAGATACGCAGTATTTT. Translated, it gives CAWSTRLAGRRDTQYF.

V and J are TRBV20-1 and TRBJ2-6, with TRBD1 matching over 9 bases. Trimming cost V 0 bases and J 4 bases; bases outside gene matches: 4. This CDR3 region has 16 residues. Germline V gene data show CDR1 as DFQATT and CDR2 as SNEGSKA (reference sequence). CDR3 sequence (DNA): TGCAGTGCTAGAGACACAGGGGGCGCCGGGGCCAACGTCCTGACTTTC. Its protein product is CSARDTGGAGANVLTF.